This T cell receptor beta chain originates from a study of shared T cell receptors in the human thymus listed by TCRdb under 2021. With regard to the full study: The study examined how the human thymus generates shared, self-reactive T-cell receptor alpha chains.

Reading from cysteine to phenylalanine, the CDR3 counts 19 amino acids. The sequence is cut down to CDR3 DNA, 57 bases in frame from base 1. According to the germline V gene, CDR1 reads SGHDT and CDR2 reads YYEEEE. V lost 3 bases and J lost 3 bases, and the count of bases not matched to a germline gene is 18. Library preparation employed the immunoSEQ multiplex PCR assay. TCRdb obtained this table from immuneACCESS and retained in-frame rearrangements with V and J assigned. These tables miss some clones; where compared with another copy, unresolved V genes account for less than half of the shortfall, and the remainder is unexplained. For this sample there are some 720,000 clones; approximately 87% appear just once. Jointly, the top ten make up around 0.0099% of the sample. Only one count was recorded for this clone. What antigen it recognizes has not been identified. One base away there is no much larger clone; base qualities are not given.

The data also belong to a second study, concerning human thymus T cells. That second publication adds: In Finland, the donors were immunologically healthy infants who were having open corrective cardiac surgery for congenital heart defects. Thymus tissue was collected as surgical resects that were removed during corrective cardiac surgery. Both the thymic and the peripheral blood repertoires appeared to show biased V and J gene segment usage. Highly overlapping thymic TCR repertoires among unrelated individuals were reported in the related research. The study described the TCR alpha and beta repertoires in fewer than 10 infant thymus samples and a few matching peripheral blood samples. Donor ages ranging from about 7 to 250 days were recorded, and a handful of male and a couple of female infants were included in the cohort. Thymocytes were mechanically released from the tissue and were stored as pellets of about 9.5-31 million cells at -70 degrees C. Genomic DNA was extracted from frozen cell pellets with a QIAsymphony instrument. The immunoSEQ multiplex PCR assay was used to amplify the TCRB and TCRAD loci from a standardized quantity of quality-controlled genomic DNA. The amplicons spanned the V(D)J region and were long enough to cover the CDR3 and allow V and J genes to be identified. Through the commercial immunoSEQ service, the amplicons were sequenced on an Illumina platform. Primer bias and sequencing errors were corrected as previously described, and TCRAD and TCRB definitions were based on the IMGT database. Analysis of the repertoires was done with immunoSEQ Analyzer 3.0 and VDJTools and included basic statistics, V/J segment usage, diversity estimates, rarefaction and pairwise overlap. Chao1, ChaoE, Efron-Thisted, Shannon and inverse Simpson indices were used to estimate diversity, which was also estimated on datasets down-sampled to the smallest sample. Repertoire overlap was determined by strict matching of CDR3 nucleotide sequence, V gene and J gene, and Jaccard-based multidimensional scaling clustering was applied. On average, thymus samples gave 800,000 or so unique TCRB clonotypes, whereas blood samples gave roughly 80,000.

The chain couples TRBV5-6 to TRBJ2-7, with TRBD2 matching 10 junction bases. The TCR sequence derives from a boy younger than two with a congenital heart defect. Donor details come from another sample of the same person, matched by shared clones. The specimen sequenced was thymocytes. The DNA sequence is given as TGTGCCAGCAGCTCTAGGGCGACTAGCGGGCCCCACCCTAGCTACGAGCAGTACTTC. It translates to CASSSRATSGPHPSYEQYF.